This T cell receptor (beta chain) is drawn from a study of cytomegalovirus exposure and HLA in healthy donors. Study observations and caveats: The study listed roughly 160 cytomegalovirus-associated TCR beta chains. Donors belonging to an Asian-associated ancestry cluster reportedly showed fewer N-insertions in productive TCRs than the roughly 670-donor mean, according to what a later analysis found. Clonal expansion, a later analysis showed, was greater in HLA-associated TCR beta chains than in equally common others.

As concerns this clone: As yet, its antigen is unknown.

This CDR3 contains 21 residues. Germline CDR1 is SGHRS and CDR2 is YFSETQ. Trimming removed 4 bases from V and 3 bases from J; junction bases left unmatched: 23. The study ran its PCR with 60 Vbeta and 13 Jbeta primers. TCRdb's copy holds only in-frame clones and misses some; the assay was immunoSEQ multiplex PCR. The table has around 140,000 clones, approximately 82% seen once. Nominally healthy donors provided the samples, though records likely missed some immune exposures. Material: PBMCs. This sequence originates from a man in his forties in good health and CMV-seronegative. The genes are TRBV5-1 and TRBJ2-2; the match to TRBD1 covers 8 bases. As DNA, the CDR3 is TGCGCCAGCAGCCCCCTTAAACCGGGACAGGTATCTTATGGAGACACCGGGGAGCTGTTTTTT. Amino acids: CASSPLKPGQVSYGDTGELFF. The full variable domain, in which reference TRBV5-1 and TRBJ2-2 provide the parts outside the CDR3, is KAGVTQTPRYLIKTRGQQVTLSCSPISGHRSVSWYQQTPGQGLQFLFEYFSETQRNKGNFPGRFSGRQFSNSRSEMNVSTLELGDSALYLCASSPLKPGQVSYGDTGELFFGEGSRLTVL.